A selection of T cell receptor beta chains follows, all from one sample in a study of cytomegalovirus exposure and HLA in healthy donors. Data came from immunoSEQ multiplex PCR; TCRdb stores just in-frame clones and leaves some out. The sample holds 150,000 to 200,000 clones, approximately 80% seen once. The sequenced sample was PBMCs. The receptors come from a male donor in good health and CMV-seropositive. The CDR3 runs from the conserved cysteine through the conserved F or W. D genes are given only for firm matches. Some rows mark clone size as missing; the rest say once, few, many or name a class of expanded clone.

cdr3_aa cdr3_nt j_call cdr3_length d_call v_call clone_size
CASSPRGTNEKLFF TGTGCCAGCAGTCCTAGGGGTACTAATGAAAAACTGTTTTTT TRBJ1-4 14 . TRBV7-8 .
CASSPRGGAGTGELFF TGTGCCAGTAGTCCTCGAGGGGGCGCAGGCACCGGGGAGCTGTTTTTT TRBJ2-2 16 TRBD1 TRBV19 .
CSAEGGRDYTF TGCAGTGCTGAGGGAGGGAGGGACTACACCTTC TRBJ1-2 11 . TRBV20-1 .
CASSVGAGGPYEQYF TGTGCCAGCAGTGTGGGAGCGGGAGGGCCCTACGAGCAGTACTTC TRBJ2-7 15 TRBD2 TRBV6-4 once
CASRRGRNEKLFF TGTGCCAGTAGAAGGGGCCGGAATGAAAAACTGTTTTTT TRBJ1-4 13 . TRBV19 few
CASSFREGNSPLHF TGTGCCAGCAGTTTCCGGGAAGGTAATTCACCCCTCCACTTT TRBJ1-6 14 . TRBV27 .
CASSAGNTEAFF TGTGCCAGCTCTGCAGGGAACACTGAAGCTTTCTTT TRBJ1-1 12 . TRBV5-5 .
CSSSLATGRDTGELFF TGTTCCAGCAGCTTAGCCACAGGGAGGGACACCGGGGAGCTGTTTTTT TRBJ2-2 16 . TRBV7-9 once
CASSVAPVIPSAGGYTGELFF TGTGCCAGCAGCGTAGCCCCAGTAATCCCGTCGGCGGGAGGGTACACCGGGGAGCTGTTTTTT TRBJ2-2 21 TRBD2 TRBV9 .
CASSYIQGNQPQHF TGTGCCAGCAGTTACATCCAGGGGAATCAGCCCCAGCATTTT TRBJ1-5 14 . TRBV6-5 .
CASSLGRDEQFF TGTGCCAGCAGCTTAGGGCGGGATGAGCAGTTCTTC TRBJ2-1 12 . TRBV7-6 .
CASSSRDRVSGELFF TGTGCCAGCAGCTCCCGGGACAGGGTGTCCGGGGAGCTGTTTTTT TRBJ2-2 15 TRBD1 TRBV11-1 .
CASGGAYSQETQYF TGTGCCAGCGGGGGGGCATACTCCCAAGAGACCCAGTACTTC TRBJ2-5 14 . TRBV2 .
CASSLALKGADGYTF TGCGCCAGCAGCTTGGCGCTAAAGGGGGCGGATGGCTACACCTTC TRBJ1-2 15 TRBD1 TRBV5-1 .
CASSPSSLDYEQYF TGCGCCAGCAGCCCCTCAAGCCTTGACTACGAGCAGTACTTC TRBJ2-7 14 . TRBV4-1 .
CSSPGGATEAFF TGTTCCAGCCCCGGGGGGGCCACTGAAGCTTTCTTT TRBJ1-1 12 . TRBV2 .
CASSFYRQGGYTF TGTGCCAGCAGCTTTTACAGGCAGGGAGGCTACACCTTC TRBJ1-2 13 . TRBV5-8 once
CASSPTGQGALNIQYF TGCGCCAGCAGCCCCACGGGACAGGGGGCTTTAAACATTCAGTACTTC TRBJ2-4 16 TRBD1 TRBV5-1 .
CASSFPAGGPGNEQFF TGTGCCAGCAGCTTTCCAGCGGGAGGGCCGGGGAATGAGCAGTTCTTC TRBJ2-1 16 TRBD2 TRBV7-8 .
CASSLGNNQPQHF TGTGCCAGCAGCTTGGGTAACAATCAGCCCCAGCATTTT TRBJ1-5 13 . TRBV5-6 .
CASSPKAGGVGEQFF TGTGCCAGCAGCCCGAAAGCAGGAGGGGTCGGTGAGCAGTTCTTC TRBJ2-1 15 . TRBV4-2 .
CASTFSGAQETQYF TGTGCCAGCACCTTTAGCGGAGCCCAAGAGACCCAGTACTTC TRBJ2-5 14 . TRBV6-1 .
CASSTGLGEQYF TGTGCCAGCAGTACAGGCTTGGGCGAGCAGTACTTC TRBJ2-7 12 . TRBV28 .
CASSPPGLYTGELFF TGTGCCAGCAGCCCCCCGGGACTATACACCGGGGAGCTGTTTTTT TRBJ2-2 15 TRBD2 TRBV9 .
CASSGGLFSGRGYNEQFF TGTGCCAGCAGCGGGGGATTGTTTAGCGGGAGGGGGTACAATGAGCAGTTCTTC TRBJ2-1 18 TRBD2 TRBV7-2 .
CASSAVGLPGNEQFF TGTGCCAGCAGCGCAGTGGGCCTCCCGGGGAATGAGCAGTTCTTC TRBJ2-1 15 . TRBV9 few
CASSWTSGEREQYF TGCGCCAGCAGCTGGACTAGCGGGGAGCGCGAGCAGTACTTC TRBJ2-7 14 TRBD2 TRBV5-1 .
CASSRGTEHQETQYF TGTGCCAGCTCACGCGGGACAGAACACCAAGAGACCCAGTACTTC TRBJ2-5 15 . TRBV18 once
CASSLRRSTDTQYF TGTGCCAGCAGCTTAAGGCGGTCCACAGATACGCAGTATTTT TRBJ2-3 14 . TRBV11-2 .
CASSLVGHEQYF TGCGCCAGCAGCTTGGTTGGGCACGAGCAGTACTTC TRBJ2-7 12 . TRBV5-1 few
CASSAEGGDTGELFF TGTGCCAGCAGCGCGGAGGGGGGGGACACCGGGGAGCTGTTTTTT TRBJ2-2 15 . TRBV9 .
CASSRGGLAAYEQYF TGTGCCAGCAGTCGAGGGGGACTAGCGGCCTACGAGCAGTACTTC TRBJ2-7 15 TRBD2 TRBV2 .
CASSFPGDDTGELFF TGCGCCAGCAGCTTCCCGGGAGACGACACCGGGGAGCTGTTTTTT TRBJ2-2 15 . TRBV5-1 .
CASSVDPDRVYEQYF TGTGCCAGCAGCGTAGACCCGGACAGGGTCTACGAGCAGTACTTC TRBJ2-7 15 TRBD1 TRBV9 .